This TCR beta chain was identified during a study of CD8 T cells in Susac syndrome (dated by TCRdb to 2018 to 2020). Regarding the complete study: Of the Susac syndrome patients who were sequenced, six had clinically active disease and roughly eight were in clinical remission. At blood withdrawal, Susac syndrome patients were therapy-naive, treated with corticosteroids (with IVIg additionally given to some), or treated with IVIg alone. The study used repertoire sequencing to test whether antigen drove CD8+ T cell activation and differentiation in Susac syndrome. Broad study findings and their caveats: No clonal expansion was detected in the CD4+ T cell repertoire of Susac syndrome patients. The number of individuals in the TCR sequencing and HLA analysis was acknowledged as relatively small.

Remarks on this clonotype: There is no known antigen for this receptor. No much larger clonotype is one base removed from it; base qualities were not supplied.

RNA was extracted with the RNeasy kit and roughly 0.45 to 1 ug was reverse transcribed using random hexamers. The immunoSEQ multiplex PCR assay, which covers 54 Vbeta and 13 Jbeta segments, was used to amplify TCR beta CDR3 regions. Bias from PCR amplification was corrected by using a synthetic template baseline for primer optimization and for computational correction. In the paper's pipeline: Only productive sequences were kept, with reads annotated to V, D and J genes according to IMGT and analyzed in immunoSEQ Analyzer. Clonality was calculated as one minus the Shannon entropy normalized by log2 of the number of productive unique sequences. For each patient and control, public and private clones were evaluated within the 100 most prevalent clones. Susac-specific clones were defined as absent from healthy and MS cohorts, some 1,000 published viral clones and other ImmuneACCESS disease sequences. TCRdb's own reprocessing of the public reads used fastp at Q25 and MiXCR and kept productive beta chains. When rows share a CDR3 protein, they turn into one entry using the most common DNA and genes. TCRdb, not the original authors, processed these V and J calls. The sample profile shows 77,000 or so distinct CDR3 sequences; more than 85% of them were found once. The top ten clones comprise about 0.53% of the sample.

The germline V gene supplies CDR1 SGHTA and CDR2 FQGNSA. Relative to germline, V is missing 5 bases and J is missing 0 bases, with 10 bases of the junction outside any gene match. The CDR3 spans 16 residues, from the cysteine through the phenylalanine. Just CDR3 DNA is preserved here, 48 bases in frame from base 1. Peripheral blood CD8+ and CD4+ T cells from healthy donors, Susac syndrome patients and multiple sclerosis patients were profiled by high-throughput TCR beta sequencing. Recently defined diagnostic criteria for definite or probable disease were met by the Susac syndrome patients. Bulk CD8+ and CD4+ T cells were purified by magnetic negative isolation, while CD8+ TEMRA cells were enriched using FACS. Blood was drawn into EDTA tubes, processed within 24 hours, and PBMCs were isolated by density gradient centrifugation. PBMCs intended for TCR sequencing were frozen in liquid nitrogen and were later thawed in a 37 degrees C water bath. Purity of sorted or isolated CD4+, CD8+ and CD8+ TEMRA cells was at least 90%.

This clonotype was obtained from a human donor with Susac syndrome. Sequenced input: CD4+ T cells from PBMCs. The chain is encoded by TRBV7-2 joined to TRBJ2-7, and 7 bases in between align with TRBD1. This receptor carries the CDR3 CASSRRTGDSSYEQYF. The DNA sequence is as follows: TGTGCCAGCAGCCGGAGGACAGGCGACAGCTCCTACGAGCAGTACTTC.